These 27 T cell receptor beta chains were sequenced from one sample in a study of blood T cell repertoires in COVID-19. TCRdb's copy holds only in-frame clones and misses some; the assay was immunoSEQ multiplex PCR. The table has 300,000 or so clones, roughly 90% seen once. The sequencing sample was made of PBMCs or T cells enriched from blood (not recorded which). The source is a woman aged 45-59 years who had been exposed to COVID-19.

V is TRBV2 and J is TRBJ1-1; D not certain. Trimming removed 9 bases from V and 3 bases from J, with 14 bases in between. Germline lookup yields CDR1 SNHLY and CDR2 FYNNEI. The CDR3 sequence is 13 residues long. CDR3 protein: CASENFAYTEAFF. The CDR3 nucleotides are TGTGCCAGTGAAAATTTCGCGTACACTGAAGCTTTCTTT.

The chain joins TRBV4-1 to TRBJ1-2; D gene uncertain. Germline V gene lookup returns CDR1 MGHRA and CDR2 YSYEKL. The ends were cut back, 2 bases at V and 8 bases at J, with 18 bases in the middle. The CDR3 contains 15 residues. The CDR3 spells CASSQPSSGVGGYTF. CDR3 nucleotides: TGCGCCAGCAGCCAACCCTCTTCGGGTGTCGGAGGCTACACCTTC.

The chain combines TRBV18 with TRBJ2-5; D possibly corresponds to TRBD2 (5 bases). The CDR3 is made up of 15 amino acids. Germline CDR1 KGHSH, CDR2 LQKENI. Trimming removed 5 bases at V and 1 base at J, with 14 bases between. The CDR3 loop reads CASSTGRGAQETQYF. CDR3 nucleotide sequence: TGTGCCAGCTCAACTGGACGGGGAGCCCAAGAGACCCAGTACTTC.

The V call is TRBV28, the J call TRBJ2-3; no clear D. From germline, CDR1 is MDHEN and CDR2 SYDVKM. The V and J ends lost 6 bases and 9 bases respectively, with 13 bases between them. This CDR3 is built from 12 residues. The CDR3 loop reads CASSSSAFTQYF. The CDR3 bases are TGTGCCAGCAGCTCGAGTGCGTTCACGCAGTATTTT.

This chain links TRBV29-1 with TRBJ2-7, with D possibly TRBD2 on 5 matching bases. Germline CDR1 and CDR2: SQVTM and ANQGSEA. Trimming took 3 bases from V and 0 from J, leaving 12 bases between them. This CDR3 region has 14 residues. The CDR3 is CSVDGERFSYEQYF. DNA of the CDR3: TGCAGCGTTGATGGGGAGCGGTTCTCCTACGAGCAGTACTTC.

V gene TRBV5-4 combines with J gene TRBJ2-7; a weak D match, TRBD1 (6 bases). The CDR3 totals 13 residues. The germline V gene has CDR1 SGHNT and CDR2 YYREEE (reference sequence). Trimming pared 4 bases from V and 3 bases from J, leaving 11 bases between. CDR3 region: CASSPGENYEQYF. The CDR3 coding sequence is TGTGCCAGCAGCCCAGGGGAAAACTACGAGCAGTACTTC.

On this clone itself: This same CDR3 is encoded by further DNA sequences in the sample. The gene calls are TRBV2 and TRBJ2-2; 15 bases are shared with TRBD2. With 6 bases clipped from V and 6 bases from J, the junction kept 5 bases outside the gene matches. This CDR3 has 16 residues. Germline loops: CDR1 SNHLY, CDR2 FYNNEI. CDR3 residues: CASSGGLAGGPGELFF. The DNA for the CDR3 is TGTGCCAGCAGCGGGGGACTAGCGGGGGGTCCCGGGGAGCTGTTTTTT.

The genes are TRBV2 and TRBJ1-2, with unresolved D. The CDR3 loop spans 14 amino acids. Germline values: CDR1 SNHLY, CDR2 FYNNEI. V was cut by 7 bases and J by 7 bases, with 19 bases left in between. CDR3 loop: CASTQMTITGGYTF. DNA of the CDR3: TGTGCCAGCACCCAAATGACGATAACGGGTGGCTACACCTTC.

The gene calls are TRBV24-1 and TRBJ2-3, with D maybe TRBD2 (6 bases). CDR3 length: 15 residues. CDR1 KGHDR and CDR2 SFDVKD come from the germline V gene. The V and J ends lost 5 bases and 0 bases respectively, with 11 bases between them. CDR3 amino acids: CATSGGLTSTDTQYF. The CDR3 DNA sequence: TGTGCCACCAGTGGAGGACTAACTAGCACAGATACGCAGTATTTT.

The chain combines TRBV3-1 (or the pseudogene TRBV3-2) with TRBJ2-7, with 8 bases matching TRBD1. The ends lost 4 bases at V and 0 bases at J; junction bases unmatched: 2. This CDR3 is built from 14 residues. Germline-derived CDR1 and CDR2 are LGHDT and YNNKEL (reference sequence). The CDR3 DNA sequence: TGTGCCAGCAGCCGGACAGGGAACTCCTACGAGCAGTACTTC. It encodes CASSRTGNSYEQYF.

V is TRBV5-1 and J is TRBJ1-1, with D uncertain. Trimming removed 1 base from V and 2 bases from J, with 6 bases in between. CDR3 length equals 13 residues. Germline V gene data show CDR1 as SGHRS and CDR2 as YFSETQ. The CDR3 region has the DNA TGCGCCAGCAGCTTGCCACAAAACACTGAAGCTTTCTTT. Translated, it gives CASSLPQNTEAFF.

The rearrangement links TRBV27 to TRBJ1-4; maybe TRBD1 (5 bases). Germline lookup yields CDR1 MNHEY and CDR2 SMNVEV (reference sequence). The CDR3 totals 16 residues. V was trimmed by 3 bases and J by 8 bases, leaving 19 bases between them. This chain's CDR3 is CASSFDPGGGREKLFF. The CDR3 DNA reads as TGTGCCAGCAGTTTCGACCCGGGGGGAGGAAGGGAAAAACTGTTTTTT.

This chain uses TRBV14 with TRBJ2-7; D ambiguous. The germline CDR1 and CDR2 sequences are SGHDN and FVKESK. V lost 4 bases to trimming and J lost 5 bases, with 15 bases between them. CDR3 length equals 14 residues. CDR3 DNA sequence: TGTGCCAGCAGCCTACTATTGGTGCCCGACGAGCAGTACTTC. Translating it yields CASSLLLVPDEQYF.

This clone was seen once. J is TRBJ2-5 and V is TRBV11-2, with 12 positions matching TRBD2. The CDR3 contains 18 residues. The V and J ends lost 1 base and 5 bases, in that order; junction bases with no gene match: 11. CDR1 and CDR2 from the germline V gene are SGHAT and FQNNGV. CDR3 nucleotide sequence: TGTGCCAGCAGCTTAGGCCAACTAGCGGGGGGCCCCCGGGAGACCCAGTACTTC. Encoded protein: CASSLGQLAGGPRETQYF. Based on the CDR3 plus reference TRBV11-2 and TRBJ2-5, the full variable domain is EAGVAQSPRYKIIEKRQSVAFWCNPISGHATLYWYQQILGQGPKLLIQFQNNGVVDDSQLPKDRFSAERLKGVDSTLKIQPAKLEDSAVYLCASSLGQLAGGPRETQYFGPGTRLLVL.

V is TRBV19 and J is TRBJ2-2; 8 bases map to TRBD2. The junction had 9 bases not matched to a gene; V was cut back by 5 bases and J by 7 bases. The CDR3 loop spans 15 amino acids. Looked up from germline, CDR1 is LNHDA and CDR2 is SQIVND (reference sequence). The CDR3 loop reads CASSPRGGSGGELFF. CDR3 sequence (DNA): TGTGCCAGTAGTCCCCGGGGGGGAAGTGGCGGGGAGCTGTTTTTT. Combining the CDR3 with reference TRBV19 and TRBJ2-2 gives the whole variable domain DGGITQSPKYLFRKEGQNVTLSCEQNLNHDAMYWYRQDPGQGLRLIYYSQIVNDFQKGDIAEGYSVSREKKESFPLTVTSAQKNPTAFYLCASSPRGGSGGELFFGEGSRLTVL.

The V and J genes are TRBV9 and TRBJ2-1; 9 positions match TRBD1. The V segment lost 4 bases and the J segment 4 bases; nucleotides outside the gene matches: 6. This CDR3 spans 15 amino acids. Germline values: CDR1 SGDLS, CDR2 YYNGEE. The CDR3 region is CASSPGQGRYNEQFF. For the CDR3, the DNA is TGTGCCAGCAGCCCCGGACAGGGGAGGTACAATGAGCAGTTCTTC.

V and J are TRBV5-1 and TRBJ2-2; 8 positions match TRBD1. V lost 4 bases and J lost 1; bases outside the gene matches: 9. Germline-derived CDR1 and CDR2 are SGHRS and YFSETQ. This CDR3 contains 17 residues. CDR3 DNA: TGCGCCAGCAGCGCCGGACAGGGAAAAAGGAACACCGGGGAGCTGTTTTTT. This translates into CASSAGQGKRNTGELFF.

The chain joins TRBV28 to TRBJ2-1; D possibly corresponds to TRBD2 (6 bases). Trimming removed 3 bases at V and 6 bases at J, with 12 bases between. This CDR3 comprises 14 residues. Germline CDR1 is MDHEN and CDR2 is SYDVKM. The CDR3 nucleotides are TGTGCCAGCAGTTTCCCTGGGACTGGCAATGAGCAGTTCTTC. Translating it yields CASSFPGTGNEQFF.

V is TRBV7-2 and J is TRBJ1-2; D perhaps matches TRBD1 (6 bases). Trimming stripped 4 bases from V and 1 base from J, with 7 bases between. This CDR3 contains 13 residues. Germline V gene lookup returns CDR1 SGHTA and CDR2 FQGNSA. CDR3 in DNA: TGTGCCAGCAGCTCCAGGGGTAACTATGGCTACACCTTC. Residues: CASSSRGNYGYTF.

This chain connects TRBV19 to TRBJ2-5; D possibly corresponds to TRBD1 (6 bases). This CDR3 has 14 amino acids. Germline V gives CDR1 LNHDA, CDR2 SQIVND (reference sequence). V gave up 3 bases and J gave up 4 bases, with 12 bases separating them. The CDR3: CASSILGGGETQYF. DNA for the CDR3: TGTGCCAGTAGTATCTTAGGGGGTGGAGAGACCCAGTACTTC.

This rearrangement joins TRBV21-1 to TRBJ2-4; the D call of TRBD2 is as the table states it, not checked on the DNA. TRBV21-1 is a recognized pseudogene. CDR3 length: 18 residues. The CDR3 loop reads CASSPRRQPRRAKNIQYF. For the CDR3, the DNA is TGTGCCAGCAGCCCACGGCGGCAGCCCCGGAGGGCCAAAAACATTCAGTACTTC.

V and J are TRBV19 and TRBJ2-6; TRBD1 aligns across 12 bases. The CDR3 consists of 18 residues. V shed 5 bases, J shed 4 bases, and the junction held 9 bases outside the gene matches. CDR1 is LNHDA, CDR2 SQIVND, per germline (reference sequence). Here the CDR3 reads CASSGGQGASAGANVLTF. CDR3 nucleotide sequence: TGTGCCAGTAGTGGGGGACAGGGGGCATCCGCCGGGGCCAACGTCCTGACTTTC.

The CDR3 reads CASSATGTENTGELFF. CDR3 nucleotide sequence: TGTGCCAGCTCAGCAACCGGGACAGAAAACACCGGGGAGCTGTTTTTT. The chain carries TRBV18 and TRBJ2-2, with 7 nucleotides matching TRBD1. The junction had 8 bases not matched to a gene; V was cut back by 5 bases and J by 2 bases. CDR3 length: 16 residues. Germline V gene data show CDR1 as KGHSH and CDR2 as LQKENI.

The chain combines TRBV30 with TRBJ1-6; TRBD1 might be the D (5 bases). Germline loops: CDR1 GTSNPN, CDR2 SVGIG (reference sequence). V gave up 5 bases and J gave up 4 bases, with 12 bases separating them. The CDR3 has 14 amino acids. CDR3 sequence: CAWDLREYNSPLHF. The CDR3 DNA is TGTGCCTGGGACCTCAGGGAATATAATTCACCCCTCCACTTT.

In DNA, the CDR3 is TGTGCCAGCAGCTTCAGGCAGGCTGTATACGAGCAGTACTTC. Protein product: CASSFRQAVYEQYF. V usage is TRBV5-6 and J usage is TRBJ2-7; D is undetermined. V shed 2 bases and J shed 4 bases, with 13 bases lying between them. The CDR3 has 14 amino acids. CDR1 and CDR2 (germline): SGHDT, YYEEEE.

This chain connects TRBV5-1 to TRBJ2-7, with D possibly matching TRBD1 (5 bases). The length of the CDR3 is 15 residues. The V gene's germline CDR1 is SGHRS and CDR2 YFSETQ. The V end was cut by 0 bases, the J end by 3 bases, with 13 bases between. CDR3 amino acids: CASSLGGSTIYEQYF. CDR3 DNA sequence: TGCGCCAGCAGCTTGGGGGGCAGCACAATCTACGAGCAGTACTTC. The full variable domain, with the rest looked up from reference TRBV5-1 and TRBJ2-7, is KAGVTQTPRYLIKTRGQQVTLSCSPISGHRSVSWYQQTPGQGLQFLFEYFSETQRNKGNFPGRFSGRQFSNSRSEMNVSTLELGDSALYLCASSLGGSTIYEQYFGPGTRLTVT.

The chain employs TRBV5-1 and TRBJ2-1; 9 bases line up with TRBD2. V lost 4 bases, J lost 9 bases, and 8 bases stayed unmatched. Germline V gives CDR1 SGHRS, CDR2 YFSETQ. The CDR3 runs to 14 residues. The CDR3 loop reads CASSTGLAGAEQFF. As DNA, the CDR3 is TGCGCCAGCAGCACGGGACTAGCAGGGGCTGAGCAGTTCTTC. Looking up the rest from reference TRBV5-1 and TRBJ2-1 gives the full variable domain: KAGVTQTPRYLIKTRGQQVTLSCSPISGHRSVSWYQQTPGQGLQFLFEYFSETQRNKGNFPGRFSGRQFSNSRSEMNVSTLELGDSALYLCASSTGLAGAEQFFGPGTRLTVL.